This TCR beta chain was found in a study of T cells in women clearing cervical HPV infection. Across the study: Cases were women with histologically confirmed HPV16-related CIN3 or worse, including a couple of invasive cancers. Controls gave blood once infection was undetectable; cases at lesion identification. Only a few women had HLA typing results available. General study results and limits: Richness differences could reflect unmeasured T-cell content per sample.

V was cut by 0 bases and J by 8 bases, with 5 bases left in between. CDR3 size: 12 residues. Looked up from germline, CDR1 is LGHNT and CDR2 is FRNRAP. Sequenced by immunoSEQ multiplex PCR; TCRdb stores in-frame clones only, minus some. The sample table sets out about 27,000 clones. With regard to this clone: Its antigen remains unidentified. The CDR3 extends 3 residues past the end of the read, so its final part is completed from the germline J gene.

What was sequenced was blood buffy coat. V and J are TRBV12-5 and TRBJ2-1; D remains ambiguous. This TCR was sampled from a woman between 18 and 70 years old with a cervical HPV16 infection that either progressed to CIN3+ or cleared (not recorded which). The CDR3 reads CASGLVLYEQFF. The covered CDR3 bases are TGTGCTAGTGGTTTGGTACTTTATGAG.